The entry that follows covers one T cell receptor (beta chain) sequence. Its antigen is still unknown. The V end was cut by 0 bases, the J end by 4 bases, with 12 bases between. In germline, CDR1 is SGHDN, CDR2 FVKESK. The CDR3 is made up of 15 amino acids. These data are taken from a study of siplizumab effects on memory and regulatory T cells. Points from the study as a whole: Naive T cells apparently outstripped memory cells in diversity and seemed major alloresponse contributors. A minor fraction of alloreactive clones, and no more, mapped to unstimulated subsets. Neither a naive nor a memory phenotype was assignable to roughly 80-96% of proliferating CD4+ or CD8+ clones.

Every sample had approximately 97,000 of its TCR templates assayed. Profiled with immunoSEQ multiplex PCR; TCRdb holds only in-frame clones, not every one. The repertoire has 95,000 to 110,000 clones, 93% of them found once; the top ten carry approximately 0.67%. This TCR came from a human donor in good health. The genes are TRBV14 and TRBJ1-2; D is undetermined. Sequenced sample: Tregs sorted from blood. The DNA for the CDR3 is TGTGCCAGCAGCCAAGATAGAAAGTACCTCTATGGCTACACCTTC. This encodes CASSQDRKYLYGYTF.